The 28 T cell receptor beta chains below all came from one sample that was sequenced in a study of human CD8 memory T cell subsets. UMI-labeled 5' RACE produced the TCR beta libraries. Reprocessing the 5' RACE reads, TCRdb reports a single entry for every CDR3 protein and omits DNA. This sample contains around 5,000 distinct CDR3 sequences. The specimen was CD8+ effector memory T cells (TEM) sorted from PBMCs. Specified subset: effector memory CD8 T cells, CCR7- CD45RO+ CD95+. The source of these receptors is a human donor in good health.

This sequence joins TRBV6-2 or TRBV6-3 and TRBJ2-7; lacking DNA, the TRBD1 call made by TCRdb goes unchecked. The CDR3 loop spans 16 amino acids. CDR1 is MNHEY and CDR2 is SVGEGT in the germline V gene. CDR3 sequence: CASSYSGGMTPYEQYF.

The chain couples TRBV20-1 to TRBJ2-5; the TCRdb D gene call, TRBD2, has no DNA to confirm it. CDR1 and CDR2 from the germline V gene are DFQATT and SNEGSKA (reference sequence). The CDR3 totals 14 residues. This CDR3 reads CSARDGGGQETQYF.

V gene TRBV25-1 combines with J gene TRBJ2-3; TCRdb gives TRBD2 as the D gene, but with no DNA this cannot be confirmed. Germline loops: CDR1 MGHDK, CDR2 SYGVNS. The CDR3 consists of 15 residues. This CDR3 is CASRGTSGSFDTQYF.

The chain uses TRBV20-1 and TRBJ2-2; TCRdb gives TRBD2 as the D gene, but with no DNA this cannot be confirmed. Looked up from germline, CDR1 is DFQATT and CDR2 is SNEGSKA (reference sequence). The CDR3 consists of 16 residues. The CDR3 is CSAREGLAGDTGELFF.

Frequency places this clonotype as medium-sized. The chain has TRBV6-4 and TRBJ2-3; the D gene TCRdb calls, TRBD2, cannot be checked with no DNA. The CDR3 sequence is 15 residues long. Germline assignment: CDR1 MRHNA and CDR2 SNTAGT. CDR3 sequence: CASSEGGGDTDTQYF.

The chain employs TRBV25-1 and TRBJ2-2; checking the TCRdb D call of TRBD1 is not possible without DNA. The CDR3 length is 17 residues. CDR1 is MGHDK, CDR2 SYGVNS, per germline. The CDR3 protein is CASSRTGGARNTGELFF.

Measured by frequency, this clonotype is medium-sized. The rearrangement links TRBV7-9 to TRBJ1-5. Germline loops: CDR1 SEHNR, CDR2 FQNEAQ (reference sequence). This CDR3 has 12 residues. This CDR3 reads CASSLADQPQHF.

CDR3 loop: CASSLGQGSTDTQYF. V usage is TRBV6-2 or TRBV6-3 and J usage is TRBJ2-3; the D call of TRBD1 rests on TCRdb alone, since no DNA is present to check it. The CDR3 extends over 15 amino acids. CDR1 is MNHEY, CDR2 SVGEGT, per germline.

The chain is built from TRBV5-4 and TRBJ1-6; as DNA is missing, the TRBD1 call by TCRdb cannot be tested. Germline values: CDR1 SGHNT, CDR2 YYREEE (reference sequence). This CDR3 is 14 amino acids long. The CDR3 here is CASSSGTGDSPLHF. Based on the CDR3 plus reference TRBV5-4 and TRBJ1-6, the full variable domain is ETGVTQSPTHLIKTRGQQVTLRCSSQSGHNTVSWYQQALGQGPQFIFQYYREEENGRGNFPPRFSGLQFPNYSSELNVNALELDDSALYLCASSSGTGDSPLHFGNGTRLTVT.

The chain couples TRBV4-2 to TRBJ2-7; TCRdb's D call, TRBD2, is unchecked because there is no DNA. This CDR3 has 16 amino acids. Germline loops: CDR1 LGHNA, CDR2 YNFKEQ. The CDR3 here is CASSQDGGGGSYEQYF.

V gene TRBV5-5 combines with J gene TRBJ2-5; TCRdb's D call, TRBD1, is unchecked because there is no DNA. The CDR3 has 15 amino acids. Germline CDR1 is SGHKS and CDR2 is YYEKEE (reference sequence). The CDR3 region is CASSLWGSSQETQYF.

The CDR3 region is CASSQEWGSTDTQYF. The chain uses TRBV4-2 and TRBJ2-3; the TRBD1 assignment by TCRdb is unverifiable without DNA. The CDR3 sequence is 15 residues long. From germline, CDR1 is LGHNA and CDR2 YNFKEQ.

The rearrangement uses TRBV6-4 and TRBJ2-1; the D gene TCRdb calls, TRBD1, cannot be checked with no DNA. Germline values: CDR1 MRHNA, CDR2 SNTAGT. This CDR3 is 15 amino acids long. CDR3 sequence reads: CASSEGTGGYNEQFF.

The chain combines TRBV20-1 with TRBJ2-7; TCRdb picks TRBD2, but there is no DNA to check that call. Germline loops: CDR1 DFQATT, CDR2 SNEGSKA (reference sequence). This CDR3 is 14 amino acids long. The CDR3 spells CSATLAGGPYEQYF.

This clonotype counts as medium-sized by frequency. This rearrangement joins TRBV18 to TRBJ1-1. The V gene's germline CDR1 is KGHSH and CDR2 LQKENI. The length of the CDR3 is 15 residues. The CDR3: CASSPPGGDLGESFF.

This chain's CDR3 is CSAKEAGTDYNEQFF. This chain connects TRBV20-1 to TRBJ2-1; the D gene TCRdb calls, TRBD1, cannot be checked with no DNA. CDR1 DFQATT and CDR2 SNEGSKA come from the germline V gene (reference sequence). CDR3 length: 15 residues.

The chain links TRBV6-4 to TRBJ2-1; as DNA is missing, the TRBD2 call by TCRdb cannot be tested. Germline V gene lookup returns CDR1 MRHNA and CDR2 SNTAGT. This CDR3 is built from 15 residues. CDR3 protein: CASSEGASGYNEQFF.

Judged by frequency, this clonotype is medium-sized. The gene calls are TRBV5-4 and TRBJ1-1; TCRdb's D gene call, TRBD1, goes unchecked for lack of DNA. This CDR3 is built from 13 residues. Looked up from germline, CDR1 is SGHNT and CDR2 is YYREEE (reference sequence). CDR3 residues: CASSGAINTEAFF.

Judged by frequency, this clonotype is medium-sized. The V gene is TRBV19, the J gene TRBJ2-7; TCRdb outputs TRBD2, but without DNA this stays unchecked. From germline, CDR1 is LNHDA and CDR2 SQIVND (reference sequence). CDR3 length: 15 amino acids. CDR3 protein: CASTLQDGSSHEQYF.

This chain connects TRBV6-1 to TRBJ2-1; the D gene TCRdb calls, TRBD2, cannot be checked with no DNA. This CDR3 comprises 15 residues. The germline gives CDR1 MNHNS, CDR2 SASEGT. This CDR3 is CASRLLAGGTDEQFF.

The rearrangement links TRBV4-3 to TRBJ2-1; TCRdb's assignment of TRBD1 cannot be checked, as there is no DNA. The CDR3 loop spans 16 amino acids. The germline CDR1 and CDR2 sequences are LGHNA and YSLEER. The CDR3 sequence: CASSQEEPGAYNEQFF.

The genes are TRBV7-7 and TRBJ2-2; with no DNA, the TCRdb D assignment of TRBD2 cannot be verified. CDR3 length: 15 residues. CDR1 and CDR2 (germline): SSHAT, FNYEAQ (reference sequence). The chain's CDR3 is CASSLRRGGPGELFF.

This chain uses TRBV6-4 with TRBJ2-1. Germline-derived CDR1 and CDR2 are MRHNA and SNTAGT. The CDR3 extends over 14 amino acids. Here the CDR3 reads CASSVVGESNEQFF.

This clonotype is labeled medium-sized based on frequency. The chain joins TRBV24-1 to TRBJ1-1. Germline V lookup: CDR1 KGHDR, CDR2 SFDVKD. The CDR3 runs to 13 residues. CDR3 loop: CATESGIVEKLFF.

The V call is TRBV20-1, the J call TRBJ2-1; TCRdb indicates TRBD2, and absent DNA this call remains unverified. Germline V gene sequence: CDR1 DFQATT, CDR2 SNEGSKA (reference sequence). The CDR3 spans 15 residues. CDR3 amino acids: CSASMAASGYNEQFF.

According to its frequency, this clonotype is medium-sized (0.01 to 0.1%). This chain connects TRBV30 to TRBJ1-1; there is no DNA to check the TCRdb D call of TRBD1. There are 17 residues in the CDR3. Looked up from germline, CDR1 is GTSNPN and CDR2 is SVGIG (reference sequence). The CDR3 loop is CAWSVLLAGEAGTEAFF. Full variable domain (missing parts from reference TRBV30 and TRBJ1-1): SQTIHQWPATLVQPVGSPLSLECTVEGTSNPNLYWYRQAAGRGLQLLFYSVGIGQISSEVPQNLSASRPQDRQFILSSKKLLLSDSGFYLCAWSVLLAGEAGTEAFFGQGTRLTVV.

The chain carries TRBV6-4 and TRBJ2-2; TCRdb returns TRBD1, unconfirmable since there is no DNA. Germline CDR1 is MRHNA and CDR2 is SNTAGT. The CDR3 covers 16 residues. The CDR3 here is CASSEQGDSYTGELFF.

V gene TRBV12-3 or TRBV12-4 combines with J gene TRBJ2-7; as DNA is missing, the TRBD1 call by TCRdb cannot be tested. The CDR3 totals 15 residues. The CDR3 loop reads CASSLRGTETYEQYF.